Each of the 26 T cell receptor beta chains below was sequenced from the same sample in a study of shared clonotypes between healthy human individuals. Profiled with immunoSEQ multiplex PCR; TCRdb holds only in-frame clones, not every one. The sample has about 490,000 clones; 70% to 80% are singletons. The sequencing sample was made of PBMCs. The receptors originated from a woman in her thirties or forties in good health. Some clones in this sample may be carry-over from other donors' samples.

The V and J genes are TRBV28 and TRBJ2-4, with D possibly TRBD2 on 6 matching bases. The V gene lost 11 bases and the J gene lost 1 base, with 30 bases spanning the gap. From germline, CDR1 is MDHEN and CDR2 SYDVKM. This CDR3 contains 19 residues. CDR3 in amino acids: CALDRWTTSGTLAKNIQYF. Here the CDR3 DNA reads TGTGCCCTTGACCGGTGGACAACCTCAGGGACTCTCGCCAAAAACATTCAGTACTTC. Full variable domain (missing parts from reference TRBV28 and TRBJ2-4): DVKVTQSSRYLVKRTGEKVFLECVQDMDHENMFWYRQDPGLGLRLIYFSYDVKMKEKGDIPEGYSVSREKKERFSLILESASTNQTSMYLCALDRWTTSGTLAKNIQYFGAGTRLSVL.

This chain connects TRBV30 to TRBJ2-3; 8 positions match TRBD2. V was pared by 3 bases and J by 0 bases, with 5 bases of the junction left unmatched. Germline values: CDR1 GTSNPN, CDR2 SVGIG (reference sequence). This CDR3 spans 15 amino acids. CDR3 residues: CAWSALAASTDTQYF. The CDR3 DNA reads as TGTGCCTGGAGCGCACTAGCGGCTAGCACAGATACGCAGTATTTT.

Concerning this clone itself: The conserved phenylalanine or tryptophan normally closing the CDR3 is absent here, so this likely arose from a read error. The V gene is TRBV7-9, the J gene TRBJ1-1; no clear D gene. This CDR3 has 12 amino acids. Germline-derived CDR1 and CDR2 are SEHNR and FQNEAQ (reference sequence). V lost 5 bases and J lost 1, with 5 bases in between. CDR3 loop: CASSEENTEAFL. The CDR3 bases are TGTGCCAGCAGCGAGGAGAACACTGAAGCTTTCCTT.

The chain recombines TRBV9 with TRBJ1-2; tentatively, D is TRBD1 (5 bases). The ends were cut back, 0 bases at V and 3 bases at J, with 12 bases in the middle. The germline gives CDR1 SGDLS, CDR2 YYNGEE. The CDR3 covers 15 residues. The CDR3 nucleotides read TGTGCCAGCAGCGTAGGAGTAGGGACTGACTATGGCTACACCTTC. The encoded protein is CASSVGVGTDYGYTF. Using reference TRBV9 and TRBJ1-2 for the parts outside the CDR3, the full variable domain is DSGVTQTPKHLITATGQRVTLRCSPRSGDLSVYWYQQSLDQGLQFLIQYYNGEERAKGNILERFSAQQFPDLHSELNLSSLELGDSALYFCASSVGVGTDYGYTFGSGTRLTVV.

Notes on this clone: This may stem from a read error, because a much larger clone lies one nucleotide away. The chain is built from TRBV29-1 and TRBJ2-5; unclear D gene. CDR3 size: 11 residues. Germline V gives CDR1 SQVTM, CDR2 ANQGSEA. The CDR3 is CGVSRGETQYF. In DNA, the CDR3 is TGCGGCGTTTCGCGTGGGGAGACCCAGTACTTC.

This chain connects TRBV11-2 to TRBJ2-7; D remains unclear. V gave up 1 base and J gave up 0 bases, with 10 bases separating them. Germline V gene lookup returns CDR1 SGHAT and CDR2 FQNNGV. CDR3 length: 15 amino acids. The CDR3 DNA sequence: TGTGCCAGCAGCTTAGTTCCGGTGTACTCCTACGAGCAGTACTTC. This sequence encodes CASSLVPVYSYEQYF.

The V gene is TRBV11-2, the J gene TRBJ2-1; the D is unclear. Trimming stripped 2 bases from V and 5 bases from J, with 16 bases between. Germline V gene lookup returns CDR1 SGHAT and CDR2 FQNNGV. This CDR3 contains 16 residues. For the CDR3, the DNA is TGTGCCAGCAGCTTATTGATTCGTATTCGGGACAATGAGCAGTTCTTC. The encoded protein is CASSLLIRIRDNEQFF.

The V and J genes are TRBV2 and TRBJ2-1; a possible D gene is TRBD1 (5 bases). CDR3 length: 15 residues. Trimming pared 4 bases from V and 0 bases from J, leaving 10 bases between. The V gene's germline CDR1 is SNHLY and CDR2 FYNNEI. CDR3 sequence (DNA): TGTGCCAGCAGTGGGGGCTCTAGCTCCTACAATGAGCAGTTCTTC. This gives the protein CASSGGSSSYNEQFF.

The V call is TRBV7-2, the J call TRBJ2-2; 12 bases align to TRBD2. Germline V gene lookup returns CDR1 SGHTA and CDR2 FQGNSA. This CDR3 contains 16 residues. V trimming: 5 bases; J trimming: 4 bases; junction bases outside the gene matches: 5. The CDR3 protein is CASSVGTSGFTGELFF. CDR3 DNA sequence: TGTGCCAGCAGCGTCGGGACTAGCGGGTTCACCGGGGAGCTGTTTTTT.

The table lists this clone with many counts. The chain joins TRBV7-2 to TRBJ2-1; TRBD2 might be the D (7 bases). V was cut by 8 bases and J by 10 bases, with 21 bases left in between. The CDR3 runs to 14 residues. Looked up from germline, CDR1 is SGHTA and CDR2 is FQGNSA. The CDR3 sequence: CASSRGGGPQEQFF. In nucleotides, the CDR3 is TGTGCCAGCTCCAGGGGCGGGGGCCCCCAGGAGCAGTTCTTC. The full variable domain, rest sourced from reference TRBV7-2 and TRBJ2-1, is GAGVSQSPSNKVTEKGKDVELRCDPISGHTALYWYRQSLGQGLEFLIYFQGNSAPDKSGLPSDRFSAERTGGSVSTLTIQRTQQEDSAVYLCASSRGGGPQEQFFGPGTRLTVL.

The J gene is TRBJ2-2, the V gene TRBV6-1, with 14 bases lining up with TRBD2. Germline V gene data show CDR1 as MNHNS and CDR2 as SASEGT. The CDR3 is made up of 15 amino acids. The trim removed 6 bases at V and 3 bases at J, leaving 0 bases unmatched. CDR3 in amino acids: CASRGLAGDTGELFF. The CDR3 DNA follows: TGTGCCAGCAGGGGACTAGCGGGAGACACCGGGGAGCTGTTTTTT.

The J gene is TRBJ1-2, the V gene TRBV7-8, with D tentatively TRBD1 (6 bases). Germline assignment: CDR1 SGHVS and CDR2 FQNEAQ. CDR3 length equals 14 residues. V was trimmed by 0 bases and J by 8 bases, leaving 13 bases between them. The CDR3 spells CASSLARDIRGYTF. The CDR3 DNA is TGTGCCAGCAGCTTAGCCAGGGACATCAGGGGCTACACCTTC.

This chain connects TRBV10-3 to TRBJ2-3, with 11 bases matching TRBD2. The CDR3 is 18 residues long. CDR1 ENHRY and CDR2 SYGVKD come from the germline V gene. The ends lost 4 bases at V and 1 base at J; junction bases unmatched: 10. The CDR3 DNA is TGTGCCATCAGTGCGGTAGCGGGAGGGCCGGGGGGCACAGATACGCAGTATTTT. Its protein product is CAISAVAGGPGGTDTQYF.

This chain links TRBV14 with TRBJ1-2; D is uncertain. Per the germline V gene, CDR1 is SGHDN and CDR2 is FVKESK. Trimming shortened V by 8 bases and J by 0 bases, and 13 bases separated the two germline ends. The CDR3 runs 14 residues. CDR3 nucleotide sequence: TGTGCCAGCCCCCCGGGAGGGACTAACTATGGCTACACCTTC. Residues: CASPPGGTNYGYTF.

Regarding this clone: Other DNA sequences in the same sample also yield this CDR3. The V gene is TRBV18, the J gene TRBJ1-5; D possibly corresponds to TRBD1 (5 bases). The V and J ends lost 4 bases and 7 bases respectively, with 11 bases between them. The CDR3 spans 13 residues. CDR1 and CDR2 (germline): KGHSH, LQKENI. The CDR3 reads CASSQGGDQPQHF. The CDR3 DNA reads TGTGCCAGCTCACAGGGCGGGGACCAGCCCCAGCATTTT.

The chain recombines TRBV5-6 with TRBJ2-3; no definite D call. Germline V CDR1 and CDR2: SGHDT, YYEEEE. This CDR3 has 14 residues. Trimming took off 4 bases at V and 4 bases at J, with 13 bases between the two ends. CDR3 sequence (DNA): TGTGCCAGCAGCGCCAAAGGATGGGCAGATACGCAGTATTTT. This translates into CASSAKGWADTQYF.

V and J are TRBV4-3 and TRBJ1-2; D may be TRBD1 (6 bases). CDR1 is LGHNA and CDR2 is YSLEER in the germline V gene. The CDR3 sequence is 16 residues long. The ends were cut back, 0 bases at V and 0 bases at J, with 11 bases in the middle. Here the CDR3 reads CASSQDPGAPNYGYTF. The CDR3 coding sequence is TGCGCCAGCAGCCAAGATCCGGGGGCACCTAACTATGGCTACACCTTC.

This chain connects TRBV7-2 to TRBJ2-2; D gene unclear. The CDR3 is 15 residues long. Trimming stripped 5 bases from V and 7 bases from J, with 17 bases between. The germline V gene encodes CDR1 SGHTA and CDR2 FQGNSA. CDR3 sequence: CASSRPLRRNGELFF. CDR3 nucleotide sequence: TGTGCCAGCAGCCGACCGCTCCGCCGAAACGGGGAGCTGTTTTTT.

This clone was found once. The genes are TRBV4-3 and TRBJ1-2; TRBD1 might be the D (5 bases). V lost 0 bases and J lost 3, with 11 bases in between. This CDR3 comprises 15 residues. Germline CDR1 is LGHNA and CDR2 is YSLEER. CDR3 DNA: TGCGCCAGCAGCCAAGAGCAGGGAACTGACTATGGCTACACCTTC. Translating gives CASSQEQGTDYGYTF.

This clone was recorded at least ten times. The rearrangement uses TRBV5-4 and TRBJ2-4, with D possibly matching TRBD1 (6 bases). Germline CDR1 is SGHNT and CDR2 is YYREEE (reference sequence). Trimming left V 4 bases short and J 0 bases short, with 17 bases between. The CDR3 runs 17 residues. CDR3 nucleotide sequence: TGTGCCAGCAGCCCCCTTCCCAGGGGTGAAGCCAAAAACATTCAGTACTTC. This translates into CASSPLPRGEAKNIQYF.

There are many counts of this clone. The sample holds other DNA sequences that translate to the same CDR3. The V call is TRBV28, the J call TRBJ1-4; D unresolved. Germline V gene data show CDR1 as MDHEN and CDR2 as SYDVKM. Trimming cost V 6 bases and J 10 bases, with 15 bases left between them. This CDR3 is built from 13 residues. The CDR3 loop is CASRQYSGIKLFF. CDR3 nucleotides: TGTGCCAGCAGACAATACAGCGGAATAAAACTGTTTTTT.

The V call is TRBV5-1, the J call TRBJ2-3; TRBD2 matches 8 bases. The CDR3 consists of 15 residues. In germline, CDR1 is SGHRS, CDR2 YFSETQ. With V trimmed by 5 bases and J by 6 bases, 11 bases remained unmatched. DNA for the CDR3: TGCGCCAGCAGTCCCAGCGGGAGTTTCACCGATACGCAGTATTTT. It translates to CASSPSGSFTDTQYF. Variable domain in full (rest from reference TRBV5-1 and TRBJ2-3): KAGVTQTPRYLIKTRGQQVTLSCSPISGHRSVSWYQQTPGQGLQFLFEYFSETQRNKGNFPGRFSGRQFSNSRSEMNVSTLELGDSALYLCASSPSGSFTDTQYFGPGTRLTVL.

The genes are TRBV19 and TRBJ1-3, with TRBD1 as a possible D gene (6 bases). CDR1 LNHDA and CDR2 SQIVND come from the germline V gene (reference sequence). The CDR3 covers 14 residues. Trimming took off 4 bases at V and 2 bases at J, with 9 bases between the two ends. The CDR3 DNA reads TGTGCCAGTAGTACGGGGGCAGCTGGAAACACCATATATTTT. Residues: CASSTGAAGNTIYF.

As regards this clone: Given a much more abundant clone one base away, this may be a read error. This chain links TRBV5-7 with TRBJ2-2; 10 bases agree with TRBD2. TRBV5-7 is filed as an ORF, its function uncertain. Trimming removed 3 bases from V and 1 base from J; junction bases left unmatched: 0. This CDR3 spans 15 amino acids. CDR3 sequence reads: CASSWTSGNTGELFF. The CDR3, as DNA: TGTGCCAGCAGCTGGACTAGCGGGAACACCGGGGAGCTGTTTTTT.

The table lists this clone with a count of one. The chain combines TRBV19 with TRBJ1-1; 7 nucleotides agree with TRBD1. The CDR3 length is 14 residues. The germline V gene encodes CDR1 LNHDA and CDR2 SQIVND (reference sequence). The junction had 6 bases not matched to a gene; V was cut back by 5 bases and J by 3 bases. This chain's CDR3 is CASSQDRVDTEAFF. The CDR3 DNA is TGTGCCAGTAGTCAAGACAGGGTTGACACTGAAGCTTTCTTT.

This clone was recorded many times. The chain is built from TRBV28 and TRBJ1-3; 10 nucleotides agree with TRBD1. Germline-derived CDR1 and CDR2 are MDHEN and SYDVKM. After removal of 5 bases from V and 0 bases from J, the junction contained 10 bases not matched to a gene. The CDR3 loop spans 18 amino acids. The CDR3 here is CASSPNPGQGSSGNTIYF. The DNA for the CDR3 is TGTGCCAGCAGTCCTAATCCGGGACAGGGGAGCTCTGGAAACACCATATATTTT.